This T cell receptor beta chain was profiled in a study of patients and donors after allogeneic stem cell transplantation. Germline V CDR1 and CDR2: DFQATT, SNEGSKA (reference sequence). V lost 3 bases, J lost 5 bases, and 13 bases lay in between. This CDR3 region has 13 residues. MiXCR was run by TCRdb on the RT-PCR reads, yielding one entry per CDR3 protein. The top ten hold less than 8.5% of the sample, which has approximately 410,000 distinct CDR3 sequences, under 20% seen once. This clonotype came up a few times. The chain combines TRBV20-1 with TRBJ1-2; D is ambiguous. Input material: blood, either unsorted or a sorted T cell fraction (not recorded which). The sequence derives from a human donor who was either an allogeneic HSCT recipient or a stem cell or donor lymphocyte infusion donor (not recorded which). It is not recorded whose cells these are; they may come from a transplant donor. As DNA, the CDR3 is TGCAGTGCTAGCAGGCTAGGGAAGTATGGCTACACCTTC. As protein: CSASRLGKYGYTF.